This T cell receptor beta chain was identified during a study of blood T cell repertoires in COVID-19. The germline V gene encodes CDR1 MNHEY and CDR2 SMNVEV (reference sequence). This CDR3 is 14 amino acids long. V was cut by 6 bases and J by 7 bases, with 16 bases left in between. The assay was immunoSEQ multiplex PCR, and TCRdb's table has in-frame clones only and misses some. The sample has 150,000 to 200,000 clones; 86% are singletons. The sequence was obtained from a woman between 25 and 40 years old with active or convalescent COVID-19. The sequencing input was peripheral blood. V gene TRBV27 combines with J gene TRBJ2-1; D is possibly TRBD2 (6 bases). CDR3 DNA: TGTGCCAGCAGCTCCCGGGCCGGGGGAAATGAGCAGTTCTTC. It codes for CASSSRAGGNEQFF.